Included here is one TCR beta chain sequence, with context. Its antigen remains unknown. The data belong to a study of cytomegalovirus exposure and HLA in healthy donors. The overall study: A prior analysis found about 120 million unique TCR beta sequences from 170 million or so T cells.

Germline V gene lookup returns CDR1 SGHKS and CDR2 YYEKEE (reference sequence). The V end was cut by 0 bases, the J end by 9 bases, with 13 bases between. The CDR3 extends over 15 amino acids. PCR amplification relied on 60 Vbeta primers (plus 13 Jbeta primers). TCRdb's copy holds only in-frame clones and misses some; the assay was immunoSEQ multiplex PCR. The profile covers around 150,000 clones, with roughly two thirds appearing a single time and around 4.5% taken by the ten largest. Findings of the study overall: Some TCR beta chains (around 160 of them) were listed as cytomegalovirus-associated.

The rearrangement links TRBV5-5 to TRBJ1-6; D is possibly TRBD1 (5 bases). The sample consisted of PBMCs. The sequence was obtained from a woman between 18 and 30 years old in good health and CMV-seropositive. The CDR3 sequence is CASSLDGQGSSPLHF. In DNA form, the CDR3 reads TGTGCCAGCAGCTTGGATGGGCAGGGTAGTTCACCCCTCCACTTT.